These 26 T cell receptor beta chains were all obtained from the same sample, sequenced in a study of T cell repertoires in urothelial bladder cancer. Data came from immunoSEQ multiplex PCR; TCRdb stores just in-frame clones and leaves some out. The sample comprises several thousand clones, 58% of which are singletons, and about 30% rests with the top ten. The source material was tumor-infiltrating cells from bladder cancer. These receptors all stem from a human donor with urothelial carcinoma.

Relative to its sample, this clone is medium-sized. The gene calls are TRBV5-8 and TRBJ2-1, with D possibly matching TRBD2 (6 bases). Germline V gene data show CDR1 as SGHTS and CDR2 as YDEGEE. The CDR3 is made up of 15 amino acids. The V end lost 0 bases, the J end lost 8 bases, and 15 bases lay between the germline ends. The CDR3 loop reads CASSLEDTSRDEQFF. CDR3 nucleotides: TGTGCCAGCAGCTTGGAGGATACTAGCCGCGATGAGCAGTTCTTC.

CDR3 in DNA: TGCGCCAGCAGTCAATCTACCGGAAGAACCCACGAGCAGTACTTC. It yields the protein CASSQSTGRTHEQYF. The chain has TRBV23-1 and TRBJ2-7; the D is unclear. TRBV23-1 carries the ORF label, with uncertain function. The V end was cut by 0 bases, the J end by 5 bases, with 14 bases between. The CDR3 extends over 15 amino acids.

J is TRBJ1-6 and V is TRBV5-4; 9 nucleotides match TRBD1. The CDR3 spans 14 residues. The junction had 6 bases not matched to a gene; V was cut back by 0 bases and J by 14 bases. Per the germline V gene, CDR1 is SGHNT and CDR2 is YYREEE (reference sequence). CDR3: CASSLEKQGATLHF. CDR3 DNA: TGTGCCAGCAGCTTGGAAAAACAGGGGGCGACCCTCCACTTT.

V usage is TRBV6-5 and J usage is TRBJ1-1; D remains ambiguous. Germline V lookup: CDR1 MNHEY, CDR2 SVGAGI. Trimming removed 4 bases from V and 5 bases from J, with 5 bases in between. The CDR3 is 11 residues long. CDR3 residues: CASSSPTEAFF. The DNA of the CDR3 is TGTGCCAGCAGTTCCCCAACTGAAGCTTTCTTT.

This clone counts as medium-sized. The chain couples TRBV7-9 to TRBJ1-1, with D possibly being TRBD1 (5 bases). V lost 5 bases, J lost 0 bases, and 13 bases lay in between. The CDR3 is 15 amino acids. Germline V gene data show CDR1 as SEHNR and CDR2 as FQNEAQ (reference sequence). The CDR3 spells CASSKGTVMNTEAFF. CDR3 DNA sequence: TGTGCCAGCAGCAAGGGGACGGTTATGAACACTGAAGCTTTCTTT.

This clone was counted a few times. DNA for the CDR3: TGTGCCAGCAGTGATTTAGCGGGGAATCAGCCCCAGCATTTT. Translation: CASSDLAGNQPQHF. The chain is built from TRBV2 and TRBJ1-5; no firm D call. The V end was cut by 3 bases, the J end by 4 bases, with 10 bases between. Germline loops: CDR1 SNHLY, CDR2 FYNNEI. This CDR3 has 14 amino acids.

The chain joins TRBV28 to TRBJ1-5; 8 positions match TRBD1. V lost 7 bases and J lost 4; bases outside the gene matches: 18. The V gene's germline CDR1 is MDHEN and CDR2 SYDVKM. This CDR3 spans 18 amino acids. The chain's CDR3 is CASTQSSMDRVRNQPQHF. As DNA, the CDR3 is TGTGCCAGCACCCAAAGCTCCATGGACAGGGTACGGAATCAGCCCCAGCATTTT.

The rearrangement uses TRBV6-5 and TRBJ1-2, with 7 bases lining up with TRBD1. In germline, CDR1 is MNHEY, CDR2 SVGAGI. The CDR3 is 15 residues long. V shed 0 bases, J shed 7 bases, and the junction held 8 bases outside the gene matches. As DNA, the CDR3 is TGTGCCAGCAGTTACTCGACAGGGCAAATAGGTGGCTACACCTTC. Translation: CASSYSTGQIGGYTF.

The chain recombines TRBV6-5 with TRBJ1-3; D might be TRBD1 (5 bases). Germline assignment: CDR1 MNHEY and CDR2 SVGAGI. The V and J ends lost 6 bases and 4 bases respectively, with 16 bases between them. The CDR3 totals 15 residues. This CDR3 reads CASSNPRGAGNTIYF. CDR3 in DNA: TGTGCCAGCAGCAACCCACGAGGGGCAGGAAACACCATATATTTT.

The rearrangement uses TRBV14 and TRBJ2-1; TRBD2 aligns across 7 bases. The CDR3 has 15 amino acids. Germline V gene lookup returns CDR1 SGHDN and CDR2 FVKESK. Trimming took 4 bases from V and 8 from J; bases not matched to a gene: 11. CDR3 sequence reads: CASSPPGEGNHEQFF. The CDR3 nucleotides are TGTGCCAGCAGCCCCCCTGGGGAGGGAAATCATGAGCAGTTCTTC.

This clone has just a few counts. The V call is TRBV2, the J call TRBJ1-4; maybe TRBD1 (5 bases). V was shortened by 3 bases and J by 3 bases, with 8 bases between the two germline ends. The CDR3 is made up of 14 amino acids. Germline CDR1 reads SNHLY; CDR2 reads FYNNEI. This chain's CDR3 is CASSDWGANEKLFF. The CDR3 DNA reads TGTGCCAGCAGTGATTGGGGGGCTAATGAAAAACTGTTTTTT.

The chain has TRBV18 and TRBJ2-7, with no clear D. The CDR3 runs to 13 residues. The V gene lost 0 bases and the J gene lost 2 bases, with 5 bases spanning the gap. In germline, CDR1 is KGHSH, CDR2 LQKENI. The CDR3 loop reads CASSPPGTYEQYF. CDR3 bases: TGTGCCAGCTCACCACCGGGGACCTACGAGCAGTACTTC.

The rearrangement joins TRBV5-1 to TRBJ2-7, with D perhaps matching TRBD1 (5 bases). The CDR3 spans 15 residues. Trimming took off 0 bases at V and 1 base at J, with 11 bases between the two ends. Germline CDR1 and CDR2: SGHRS and YFSETQ. The CDR3 loop is CASSLAVTASYEQYF. The CDR3 nucleotides read TGCGCCAGCAGCTTGGCCGTGACAGCGTCCTACGAGCAGTACTTC.

This clone has more than one count but fewer than ten. The chain is built from TRBV28 and TRBJ1-6; D perhaps matches TRBD1 (5 bases). V was clipped by 4 bases and J by 10 bases, with 14 bases between them. This CDR3 spans 14 amino acids. The germline V gene encodes CDR1 MDHEN and CDR2 SYDVKM. The CDR3 DNA follows: TGTGCCAGCAGTTCCACAGGAGCCGGCTCACCCCTCCACTTT. Translation: CASSSTGAGSPLHF.

V and J are TRBV5-6 and TRBJ2-5, with a weak D call TRBD1 (7 bases). Germline V lookup: CDR1 SGHDT, CDR2 YYEEEE. This CDR3 has 16 amino acids. V lost 3 bases and J lost 5, with 20 bases in between. This CDR3 reads CASSSEGAVGVETQYF. The CDR3 DNA follows: TGTGCCAGCAGCTCGGAGGGGGCCGTGGGTGTTGAGACCCAGTACTTC.

CDR3 nucleotide sequence: TGTGCCAGCAGCCCTCGACAGCCCGGGGACACCATATATTTT. This sequence encodes CASSPRQPGDTIYF. V gene TRBV7-8 combines with J gene TRBJ1-3; weak D call: TRBD1 (5 bases). V lost 5 bases and J 8 bases, leaving 16 bases between the germline ends. Germline V gene lookup returns CDR1 SGHVS and CDR2 FQNEAQ. The CDR3 length is 14 residues.

In nucleotides, the CDR3 is TGTGCCAGCAGCGTATCGAACAGGGCGGGCTATGGCTACACCTTC. It encodes CASSVSNRAGYGYTF. The gene calls are TRBV9 and TRBJ1-2; possible D gene TRBD1, 6 bases. V was clipped by 1 base and J by 4 bases, with 14 bases between them. This CDR3 has 15 amino acids. Germline V gene lookup returns CDR1 SGDLS and CDR2 YYNGEE.

This chain links TRBV5-1 with TRBJ2-1, with 15 nucleotides matching TRBD2. This CDR3 is 16 amino acids long. V lost 3 bases to trimming and J lost 8 bases; unmatched junction nucleotides: 6. CDR1 SGHRS and CDR2 YFSETQ come from the germline V gene. This CDR3 reads CASSWAGLAGGDEQFF. The CDR3 region has the DNA TGCGCCAGCAGCTGGGCGGGACTAGCGGGGGGAGATGAGCAGTTCTTC.

About this clone itself: This sequence may be a read error, since a much larger clone differs from it by one base. This chain uses TRBV5-1 with TRBJ1-1, with TRBD1 identical over 7 bases. This CDR3 has 13 amino acids. Looked up from germline, CDR1 is SGHRS and CDR2 is YFSETQ. CDR3 bases: TGTGCCAGCAGCTTGGGGACAGACACTGAAGCTTTCTTT. Protein product: CASSLGTDTEAFF.

This clone is medium-sized. The gene calls are TRBV15 and TRBJ2-7; 8 positions agree with TRBD2. Losses at the gene ends were 1 base for V and 5 bases for J; bases not matched to a gene: 13. The CDR3 contains 17 residues. CDR1 is LNHNV and CDR2 is YYDKDF in the germline V gene (reference sequence). The CDR3 here is CATSRAGSGDVWDEQYF. Written as DNA, the CDR3 is TGTGCCACCAGCAGAGCGGGTAGCGGGGACGTTTGGGACGAGCAGTACTTC.

The chain employs TRBV6-6 and TRBJ2-3, with D tentatively TRBD1 or TRBD2 (5 bases each). Per germline, CDR1 MNHNY and CDR2 SVGAGI (reference sequence). V shed 0 bases and J shed 4 bases, with 11 bases lying between them. The CDR3 covers 15 residues. The CDR3 coding sequence is TGTGCCAGCAGTTACTCGAATCTGGGGGCAGATACGCAGTATTTT. Its translation is CASSYSNLGADTQYF.

This clone was detected only once. J is TRBJ2-2 and V is TRBV4-1; D ambiguous. The CDR3 is 15 residues long. CDR1 MGHRA and CDR2 YSYEKL come from the germline V gene. The V and J ends lost 0 bases and 1 base respectively, with 6 bases between them. The chain's CDR3 is CASSQEVGNTGELFF. CDR3 DNA sequence: TGCGCCAGCAGCCAAGAAGTGGGGAACACCGGGGAGCTGTTTTTT.

V gene TRBV2 combines with J gene TRBJ2-4; the D gene is possibly TRBD2 (5 bases). The V and J ends lost 5 bases and 12 bases respectively, with 17 bases between them. The CDR3 contains 13 residues. CDR1 and CDR2 (germline): SNHLY, FYNNEI. The CDR3 here is CASSPSGTTTQYF. CDR3 sequence (DNA): TGTGCCAGCAGTCCCTCCGGAACGACTACTCAGTACTTC.

The rearrangement uses TRBV2 and TRBJ2-7; 8 bases map to TRBD1. This CDR3 is 13 amino acids long. The junction had 9 bases not matched to a gene; V was cut back by 7 bases and J by 7 bases. CDR1 and CDR2 (germline): SNHLY, FYNNEI. In nucleotides, the CDR3 is TGTGCCAGCATCAGGGGGCTACCCGGGGAGCAGTACTTC. This encodes CASIRGLPGEQYF. Complete variable domain (other parts from reference TRBV2 and TRBJ2-7): EPEVTQTPSHQVTQMGQEVILRCVPISNHLYFYWYRQILGQKVEFLVSFYNNEISEKSEIFDDQFSVERPDGSNFTLKIRSTKLEDSAMYFCASIRGLPGEQYFGPGTRLTVT.

V and J are TRBV2 and TRBJ1-1; 7 nucleotides align to TRBD1. In germline, CDR1 is SNHLY, CDR2 FYNNEI. The CDR3 sequence is 15 residues long. V was clipped by 6 bases and J by 3 bases; unmatched bases: 10. CDR3: CASSEIRGTHTEAFF. The CDR3 DNA reads as TGTGCCAGCAGCGAAATCAGGGGGACGCACACTGAAGCTTTCTTT.

The chain employs TRBV19 and TRBJ2-7; 7 positions match TRBD2. V was clipped by 3 bases and J by 4 bases; unmatched bases: 9. The CDR3 loop spans 15 amino acids. Germline V lookup: CDR1 LNHDA, CDR2 SQIVND (reference sequence). The CDR3 DNA sequence: TGTGCCAGTAGTATGATGGCTAGCGGACAATACGAGCAGTACTTC. Translated, it gives CASSMMASGQYEQYF.